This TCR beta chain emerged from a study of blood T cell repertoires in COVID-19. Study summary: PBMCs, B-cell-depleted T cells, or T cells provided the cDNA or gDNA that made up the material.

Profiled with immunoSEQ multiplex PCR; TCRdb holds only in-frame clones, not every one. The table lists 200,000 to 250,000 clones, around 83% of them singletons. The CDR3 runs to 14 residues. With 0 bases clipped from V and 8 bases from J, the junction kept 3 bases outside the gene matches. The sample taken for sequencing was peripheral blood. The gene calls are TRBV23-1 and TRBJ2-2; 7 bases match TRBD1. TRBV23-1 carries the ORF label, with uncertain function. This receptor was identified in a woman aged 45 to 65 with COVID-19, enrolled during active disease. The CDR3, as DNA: TGCGCCAGCAGTCAATCGGACAGGAGGGGGGAGCTGTTTTTT. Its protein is CASSQSDRRGELFF.